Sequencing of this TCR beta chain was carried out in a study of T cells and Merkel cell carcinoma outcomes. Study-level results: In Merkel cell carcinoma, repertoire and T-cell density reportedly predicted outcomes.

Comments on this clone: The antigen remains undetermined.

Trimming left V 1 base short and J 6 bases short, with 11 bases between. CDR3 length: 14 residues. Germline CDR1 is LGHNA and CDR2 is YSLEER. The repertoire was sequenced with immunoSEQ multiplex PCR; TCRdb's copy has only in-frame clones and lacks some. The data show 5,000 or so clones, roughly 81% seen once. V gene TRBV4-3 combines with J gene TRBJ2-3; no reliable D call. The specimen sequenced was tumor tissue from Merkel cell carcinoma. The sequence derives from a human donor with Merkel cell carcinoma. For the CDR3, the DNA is TGCGCCAGCAGCCAAGTTTTCCCTGGGGATACGCAGTATTTT. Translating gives CASSQVFPGDTQYF.